Detailed here is one TCR beta chain. Antigen specificity is unknown. The PCR was carried out with 60 Vbeta primers and 13 Jbeta primers. Libraries were prepared by immunoSEQ multiplex PCR; TCRdb keeps only in-frame clonotypes and omits some of them. The sample lists 190,000 or so clones; less than 90% were seen once. This sample was taken from a study of cytomegalovirus exposure and HLA in healthy donors. Study-level findings and limits: Later on, an analysis tied around 17,000 TCR beta sequences to HLA alleles at 0.05 false discovery rate.

Input material: PBMCs. The sequence derives from a man between 50 and 59 years old in good health and CMV-seronegative.

The chain's CDR3 is CASSQVISTDTQYF. CDR3 DNA: TGTGCCAGCAGCCAAGTTATTAGCACAGATACGCAGTATTTT. This chain links TRBV14 with TRBJ2-3; no definite D call. Trimming removed 1 base from V and 0 bases from J, with 5 bases in between. CDR1 is SGHDN and CDR2 is FVKESK in the germline V gene. CDR3 length: 14 amino acids.